This TCR beta chain comes out of a study of monozygotic twins with inflammatory bowel disease. The CDR3 has 17 amino acids. Germline lookup yields CDR1 MDHEN and CDR2 SYDVKM. General study results and limits: Twins with IBD had fewer clonotypes in common with others than healthy twins, particularly during disease activity.

Worth noting for this clonotype: Its antigen remains unidentified.

TCRdb reprocessed the 5' RACE reads and reports one entry per CDR3 protein, with no DNA. Here the sample table reports fewer than 550,000 distinct CDR3 sequences. The receptor was isolated from a human donor with ulcerative colitis or Crohn's disease, or a healthy co-twin of an affected twin (not recorded which). Sequencing used blood. This rearrangement joins TRBV28 to TRBJ1-6; TCRdb gives TRBD1 as the D gene, but with no DNA this cannot be confirmed. The CDR3 here is CASSLSGAGARNSPLHF.